This T cell receptor beta chain was sequenced in a study of T-cell memory formation after mild COVID-19. The CDR3 totals 13 residues. Germline assignment: CDR1 DFQATT and CDR2 SNEGSKA (reference sequence). Between the trimmed V and J ends, which lost 6 bases and 6 bases, there was a span of 12 bases. TCRdb reprocessed the 5' RACE reads via MiXCR and lists one record per CDR3 protein. There are roughly 300,000 distinct CDR3 sequences in the sample; around 15% occur only once, and roughly 24% lies in the top ten. This clonotype was seen a few times. This sequence originates from a man younger than 30 who had mild COVID-19 (a few samples of this study predate the infection). Cell type and time point are not known. The rearrangement joins TRBV20-1 to TRBJ1-6; no reliable D call. The sample was PBMCs or a T cell subset sorted from them (not recorded which). The CDR3 DNA reads as TGCAGTGCGCCCCCCGAGGGTAATTCACCCCTCCACTTT. It is translated as CSAPPEGNSPLHF.